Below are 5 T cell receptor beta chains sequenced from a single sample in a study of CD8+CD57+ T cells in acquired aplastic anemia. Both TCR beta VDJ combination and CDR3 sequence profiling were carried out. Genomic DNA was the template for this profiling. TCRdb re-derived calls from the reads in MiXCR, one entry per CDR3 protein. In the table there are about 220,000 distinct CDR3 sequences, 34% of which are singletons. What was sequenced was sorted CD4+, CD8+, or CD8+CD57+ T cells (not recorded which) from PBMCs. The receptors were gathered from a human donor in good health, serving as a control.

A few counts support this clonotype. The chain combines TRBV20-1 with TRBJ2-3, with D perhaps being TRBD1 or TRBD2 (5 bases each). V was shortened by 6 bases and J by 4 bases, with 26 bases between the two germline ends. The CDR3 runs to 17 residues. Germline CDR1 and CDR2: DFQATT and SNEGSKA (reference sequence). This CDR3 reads CSALDLRLASGPDTQYF. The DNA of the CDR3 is TGCAGTGCCTTAGATCTCCGTCTAGCTTCGGGACCAGATACGCAGTATTTT.

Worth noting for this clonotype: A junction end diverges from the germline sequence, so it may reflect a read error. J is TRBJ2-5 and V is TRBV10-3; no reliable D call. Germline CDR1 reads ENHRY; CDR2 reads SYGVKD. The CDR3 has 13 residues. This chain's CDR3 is CASSWGYTDTQYF. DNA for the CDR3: TGTGCCAGCAGTTGGGGTTACACAGATACGCAGTACTTC.

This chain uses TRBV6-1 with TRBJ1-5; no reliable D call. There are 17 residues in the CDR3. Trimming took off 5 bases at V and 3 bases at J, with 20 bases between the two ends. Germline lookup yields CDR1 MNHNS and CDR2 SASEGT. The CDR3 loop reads CASSPIVGPVFNQPQHF. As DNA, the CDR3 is TGTGCCAGCAGTCCTATAGTCGGGCCGGTCTTCAATCAGCCCCAGCATTTT.

CDR3 sequence (DNA): TGTGCCACCAGCAGTGACCTAGCGGGGATCCAAGAGACCCAGTACTTC. Its protein product is CATSSDLAGIQETQYF. The chain joins TRBV15 to TRBJ2-5, with 9 bases aligning to TRBD2. CDR3 length equals 16 residues. V was pared by 3 bases and J by 1 base, with 6 bases of the junction left unmatched. Germline V gives CDR1 LNHNV, CDR2 YYDKDF (reference sequence).

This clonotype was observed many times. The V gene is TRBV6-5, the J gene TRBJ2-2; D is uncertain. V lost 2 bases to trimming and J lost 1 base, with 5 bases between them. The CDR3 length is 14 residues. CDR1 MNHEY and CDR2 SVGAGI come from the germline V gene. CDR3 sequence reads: CASSYRRNTGELFF. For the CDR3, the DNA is TGTGCCAGCAGTTACCGACGGAACACCGGGGAGCTGTTTTTT.